The 31 T cell receptor beta chains in this list originate from one sample, sequenced in a study of blood T cell repertoires in COVID-19. The assay was immunoSEQ multiplex PCR, and TCRdb's table has in-frame clones only and misses some. The sample contains about 130,000 clones, approximately 83% of which appear only once. The specimen sequenced was peripheral blood. The source of these receptors is a woman aged 50 to 60 who had recovered from COVID-19.

This chain connects TRBV2 to TRBJ2-7; D is possibly TRBD2 (5 bases). The germline gives CDR1 SNHLY, CDR2 FYNNEI. There are 15 residues in the CDR3. V gave up 6 bases and J gave up 1 base, with 16 bases separating them. Here the CDR3 reads CASSRPTTSSYEQYF. The CDR3 DNA is TGTGCCAGCAGCCGCCCTACTACTAGTTCCTACGAGCAGTACTTC.

The V and J genes are TRBV4-1 and TRBJ1-1; TRBD1 is a possible D gene (6 bases). V lost 1 base, J lost 0 bases, and 12 bases lay in between. Germline V gene lookup returns CDR1 MGHRA and CDR2 YSYEKL. The CDR3 is 16 amino acids. For the CDR3, the DNA is TGCGCCAGCAGCCAAGTCACAGGGATTATGAACACTGAAGCTTTCTTT. Protein sequence: CASSQVTGIMNTEAFF.

The rearrangement joins TRBV5-1 to TRBJ2-2; maybe TRBD1 (5 bases). The CDR3 covers 15 residues. Looked up from germline, CDR1 is SGHRS and CDR2 is YFSETQ. Between the trimmed V and J ends, which lost 0 bases and 4 bases, there was a span of 10 bases. CDR3 bases: TGCGCCAGCAGCTTGGGAGCCCAGGGCACCGGGGAGCTGTTTTTT. Its protein product is CASSLGAQGTGELFF.

This clone was seen once. The chain is built from TRBV5-1 and TRBJ2-2; TRBD1 aligns across 7 bases. The V gene end was trimmed by 7 bases and the J gene end by 4 bases; junction bases not matched to a gene: 7. The CDR3 totals 14 residues. Germline V gives CDR1 SGHRS, CDR2 YFSETQ. DNA of the CDR3: TGCGCCAGCCACGACAGGGCGGGCACCGGGGAGCTGTTTTTT. Protein product: CASHDRAGTGELFF.

The chain joins TRBV18 to TRBJ2-6, with D perhaps matching TRBD1 (5 bases). The germline gives CDR1 KGHSH, CDR2 LQKENI. CDR3 length equals 15 residues. Trimming took off 3 bases at V and 2 bases at J, with 8 bases between the two ends. The CDR3, as DNA: TGTGCCAGCTCACCTCAGGGCGCTGGGGCCAACGTCCTGACTTTC. Encoded protein: CASSPQGAGANVLTF.

The gene calls are TRBV7-9 and TRBJ2-7, with D tentatively TRBD1 (6 bases). V was cut by 4 bases and J by 5 bases, with 12 bases left in between. CDR3 length: 13 amino acids. The germline gives CDR1 SEHNR, CDR2 FQNEAQ (reference sequence). CDR3 bases: TGTGCCAGCAGCTACAGGGATACCCACGAGCAGTACTTC. Translation gives CASSYRDTHEQYF.

The rearrangement links TRBV19 to TRBJ1-5, with a weak D call TRBD1 (6 bases). Germline V CDR1 and CDR2: LNHDA, SQIVND (reference sequence). The CDR3 consists of 16 residues. V lost 1 base to trimming and J lost 6 bases, with 16 bases between them. The CDR3 DNA reads as TGTGCCAGTAGTATAGGTCGCGGGGGGCAGGTTCAGCCCCAGCATTTT. It specifies CASSIGRGGQVQPQHF.

The chain joins TRBV29-1 to TRBJ2-1, with 7 bases matching TRBD2. J gave up 8 bases and V 3 bases, and 13 bases lay outside the gene matches. The CDR3 totals 15 residues. CDR1 is SQVTM and CDR2 is ANQGSEA in the germline V gene. CDR3 in amino acids: CSVDSWGGGLYEQFF. The CDR3 nucleotides are TGCAGCGTTGACTCCTGGGGCGGGGGTCTCTATGAGCAGTTCTTC.

The chain joins TRBV5-4 to TRBJ2-7; tentative D call: TRBD2 (6 bases). Looked up from germline, CDR1 is SGHNT and CDR2 is YYREEE (reference sequence). The V and J ends lost 3 bases and 0 bases respectively, with 16 bases between them. The CDR3 is 16 residues long. The CDR3 DNA reads TGTGCCAGCAGCTCCCGAGGGACTGGGAGCTCCTACGAGCAGTACTTC. Translated: CASSSRGTGSSYEQYF.

The chain uses TRBV24-1 and TRBJ2-1; 12 bases agree with TRBD2. V trimming: 4 bases; J trimming: 8 bases; junction bases outside the gene matches: 8. This CDR3 comprises 16 residues. Per germline, CDR1 KGHDR and CDR2 SFDVKD. CDR3 nucleotide sequence: TGTGCCACCAGTGACCCTAGCGGGAGGGCCACGGATGAGCAGTTCTTC. It is translated as CATSDPSGRATDEQFF.

The chain is built from TRBV19 and TRBJ2-3; 12 nucleotides agree with TRBD2. The CDR3 consists of 17 residues. CDR1 and CDR2 (germline): LNHDA, SQIVND (reference sequence). Trimming removed 6 bases from V and 5 bases from J; junction bases left unmatched: 12. CDR3 amino acids: CASRTSGGSVARDTQYF. CDR3 nucleotides: TGTGCCAGTAGGACTAGCGGGGGATCCGTGGCCCGAGATACGCAGTATTTT.

The chain joins TRBV4-1 to TRBJ2-1; D may be TRBD2 (5 bases). The germline V gene encodes CDR1 MGHRA and CDR2 YSYEKL. This CDR3 region has 14 residues. Trimming left V 6 bases short and J 5 bases short, with 14 bases between. CDR3 nucleotides: TGCGCCAGCAGTCCCCGGGCTAGCAACAATGAGCAGTTCTTC. This translates into CASSPRASNNEQFF.

This chain joins TRBV30 and TRBJ1-2, with a tentative D call TRBD1 (5 bases). The germline CDR1 and CDR2 sequences are GTSNPN and SVGIG (reference sequence). The CDR3 spans 12 residues. With 8 bases removed from V and 2 bases from J, the gap between germline ends came to 12 bases. The chain's CDR3 is CAPGDRNYGYTF. CDR3 DNA sequence: TGTGCCCCCGGCGACAGAAACTATGGCTACACCTTC.

In its sample, this clone was seen once. V gene TRBV2 combines with J gene TRBJ2-3, with 12 positions matching TRBD1. The CDR3 is 13 amino acids. J was trimmed by 7 bases and V by 10 bases; bases with no gene match: 6. Germline assignment: CDR1 SNHLY and CDR2 FYNNEI. CDR3: CATRDRGPYTQYF. The CDR3, as DNA: TGTGCCACCCGGGACAGGGGGCCTTATACGCAGTATTTT.

The rearrangement uses TRBV24-1 and TRBJ1-1; 7 bases line up with TRBD1. CDR3 size: 15 residues. V trimming: 3 bases; J trimming: 2 bases; junction bases outside the gene matches: 5. Germline CDR1 is KGHDR and CDR2 is SFDVKD. CDR3 loop: CATSDPRTGNTEAFF. CDR3 sequence (DNA): TGTGCCACCAGTGATCCCCGGACAGGCAACACTGAAGCTTTCTTT.

The CDR3 nucleotides are TGTGCCAGCTCGCAAGTAGGGGCAGGGGGAGGAACTGAAGCTTTCTTT. Translated: CASSQVGAGGGTEAFF. The V gene is TRBV18, the J gene TRBJ1-1; the match to TRBD1 covers 7 bases. With V trimmed by 6 bases and J by 5 bases, 15 bases remained unmatched. The CDR3 is 16 residues long. Germline-derived CDR1 and CDR2 are KGHSH and LQKENI.

The rearrangement joins TRBV12-5 to TRBJ2-1, with TRBD1 identical over 8 bases. CDR3 length: 16 residues. Germline V gene lookup returns CDR1 LGHNT and CDR2 FRNRAP. J lost 4 bases, V lost 7 bases, and 12 bases had no gene match. The CDR3: CASELDRDRKYNEQFF. The CDR3 nucleotides read TGTGCTAGTGAACTCGATCGGGACAGGAAATACAATGAGCAGTTCTTC.

The rearrangement joins TRBV11-3 to TRBJ2-7, with D tentatively TRBD2 (5 bases). The CDR3 runs 15 residues. From germline, CDR1 is SGHNT and CDR2 YENEEA. V was clipped by 5 bases and J by 0 bases, with 14 bases between them. CDR3 DNA: TGTGCCAGCAGCGATAGGAGGCTCCTCTCCTACGAGCAGTACTTC. It is translated as CASSDRRLLSYEQYF.

The CDR3 region is CASSDPGGPDYGYTF. CDR3 sequence (DNA): TGTGCCAGCAGTGATCCGGGGGGGCCGGACTATGGCTACACCTTC. The rearrangement links TRBV25-1 to TRBJ1-2; tentatively, D is TRBD1 (6 bases). CDR1 is MGHDK, CDR2 SYGVNS, per germline. The CDR3 runs 15 residues. Between the trimmed V and J ends, which lost 3 bases and 3 bases, there was a span of 14 bases.

A single count supports this clone. The CDR3 sequence is CASISGKIWTGVSTDTQYF. The CDR3 DNA reads TGTGCCAGCATTTCGGGAAAAATATGGACAGGAGTAAGCACAGATACGCAGTATTTT. This chain links TRBV2 with TRBJ2-3; 7 nucleotides align to TRBD1. Germline-derived CDR1 and CDR2 are SNHLY and FYNNEI. This CDR3 region has 19 residues. V gave up 7 bases and J gave up 0 bases; unmatched junction bases: 19. Full variable domain (remainder filled in from reference TRBV2 and TRBJ2-3): EPEVTQTPSHQVTQMGQEVILRCVPISNHLYFYWYRQILGQKVEFLVSFYNNEISEKSEIFDDQFSVERPDGSNFTLKIRSTKLEDSAMYFCASISGKIWTGVSTDTQYFGPGTRLTVL.

V is TRBV6-5 and J is TRBJ1-1; D perhaps matches TRBD1 (6 bases). Germline V gives CDR1 MNHEY, CDR2 SVGAGI. Trimming shortened V by 2 bases and J by 5 bases, and 18 bases separated the two germline ends. The CDR3 has 16 residues. CDR3 residues: CASSYGTGLGRTEAFF. The DNA of the CDR3 is TGTGCCAGCAGTTACGGAACAGGGTTGGGTAGGACTGAAGCTTTCTTT.

As DNA, the CDR3 is TGTGCCATTCGATCCGGGACAGGGGGTGGAAGTGAAAAACTGTTTTTT. As protein: CAIRSGTGGGSEKLFF. The chain uses TRBV10-3 and TRBJ1-4, with TRBD1 identical over 11 bases. J was trimmed by 7 bases and V by 9 bases; bases with no gene match: 13. Germline values: CDR1 ENHRY, CDR2 SYGVKD. The CDR3 spans 16 residues.

V usage is TRBV30 and J usage is TRBJ1-2, with 8 bases matching TRBD1. Trimming at V came to 2 bases and at J to 4 bases, leaving 12 bases not matched to a gene. Germline V lookup: CDR1 GTSNPN, CDR2 SVGIG (reference sequence). The CDR3 length is 16 residues. CDR3 amino acids: CAWSSPRGLMTYGYTF. CDR3 sequence (DNA): TGTGCCTGGAGTTCACCCAGGGGGCTCATGACCTATGGCTACACCTTC.

This chain connects TRBV13 to TRBJ1-2; the D is unclear. The V end was cut by 5 bases, the J end by 8 bases, with 15 bases between. CDR1 and CDR2 (germline): PRHDT, FYEKMQ (reference sequence). CDR3 length: 13 residues. The CDR3 sequence is CASSARAIPGYTF. The CDR3 nucleotides read TGTGCCAGCAGCGCCCGAGCCATTCCCGGCTACACCTTC.

This clone appeared a few times. This rearrangement joins TRBV7-2 to TRBJ1-1, with D uncertain. Trimming cost V 4 bases and J 7 bases, with 10 bases left between them. This CDR3 comprises 12 residues. The germline gives CDR1 SGHTA, CDR2 FQGNSA. The CDR3 DNA follows: TGTGCCAGCAGCTCCCCCCCCGTTGAAGCTTTCTTT. Translation gives CASSSPPVEAFF.

This clone was detected ten times or more. V gene TRBV11-1 combines with J gene TRBJ1-1, with D unresolved. CDR1 and CDR2 (germline): SGHAT, FQDESV (reference sequence). The CDR3 covers 15 residues. Trimming took 2 bases from V and 0 from J, leaving 10 bases between them. The CDR3: CASSLSGSMNTEAFF. The CDR3 DNA reads as TGTGCCAGCAGCTTAAGCGGCAGCATGAACACTGAAGCTTTCTTT. Looking up the rest from reference TRBV11-1 and TRBJ1-1 gives the full variable domain: EAEVAQSPRYKITEKSQAVAFWCDPISGHATLYWYRQILGQGPELLVQFQDESVVDDSQLPKDRFSAERLKGVDSTLKIQPAELGDSAMYLCASSLSGSMNTEAFFGQGTRLTVV.

Points on this clone: Other nucleotide sequences from this sample produce the same CDR3. This rearrangement joins TRBV11-3 to TRBJ2-2; D is unclear. The CDR3 totals 13 residues. Germline V gene data show CDR1 as SGHNT and CDR2 as YENEEA. Trimming cost V 1 base and J 4 bases, with 4 bases left between them. CDR3 region: CASSLAVTGELFF. CDR3 DNA: TGTGCCAGCAGCTTAGCGGTCACCGGGGAGCTGTTTTTT.

A few counts support this clone. The gene calls are TRBV4-1 and TRBJ2-7; 10 nucleotides match TRBD2. The CDR3 extends over 15 amino acids. With V trimmed by 1 base and J by 3 bases, 3 bases remained unmatched. Germline V gives CDR1 MGHRA, CDR2 YSYEKL. The CDR3 region is CASSQVRTSGYEQYF. CDR3 coding DNA: TGCGCCAGCAGCCAAGTTAGGACTAGCGGCTACGAGCAGTACTTC.

The CDR3 region has the DNA TGTGCCAGCATACAGGATTATAATTCACCCCTCCACTTT. Its translation is CASIQDYNSPLHF. V and J are TRBV2 and TRBJ1-6; TRBD1 might be the D (5 bases). Deletions cut 7 bases from V and 4 bases from J, with 8 bases between. CDR3 size: 13 residues. Germline loops: CDR1 SNHLY, CDR2 FYNNEI.

The chain has TRBV5-4 and TRBJ2-5, with 7 bases fitting TRBD1. The CDR3 spans 13 residues. After removal of 4 bases from V and 2 bases from J, the junction contained 2 bases not matched to a gene. The germline CDR1 and CDR2 sequences are SGHNT and YYREEE (reference sequence). This chain's CDR3 is CASSRGPQETQYF. The CDR3 bases are TGTGCCAGCAGCAGGGGGCCTCAAGAGACCCAGTACTTC.

The CDR3 DNA sequence: TGCGCCAGCAGCTTGGGACAGCCGATAGCGGATTATGGCTACACCTTC. Its protein product is CASSLGQPIADYGYTF. J is TRBJ1-2 and V is TRBV5-1; perhaps TRBD1 as D (5 bases). Trimming removed 0 bases from V and 5 bases from J, with 17 bases in between. Germline-derived CDR1 and CDR2 are SGHRS and YFSETQ. CDR3 length: 16 amino acids.